The 14 T cell receptor beta chains below come from one sample, sequenced in a study of blood T cell repertoires in COVID-19. Clones were read by immunoSEQ multiplex PCR, and TCRdb kept only the in-frame ones, dropping some. Of about 420,000 clones in the sample, 70% to 90% are singletons; the top ten hold roughly 0.76%. The sequenced sample was peripheral blood. The receptors were sampled from a man between 18 and 35 years old with COVID-19, enrolled during active disease.

The chain's CDR3 is CASSESGGPSGNTIYF. The CDR3 DNA reads as TGCGCCAGCAGTGAGAGCGGGGGCCCCTCTGGAAACACCATATATTTT. The rearrangement links TRBV10-2 to TRBJ1-3; maybe TRBD1 (6 bases). V shed 2 bases and J shed 0 bases, with 11 bases lying between them. The V gene's germline CDR1 is WSHSY and CDR2 SAAADI. The CDR3 has 16 amino acids.

The genes are TRBV28 and TRBJ1-6; D unresolved. There are 14 residues in the CDR3. Trimming removed 3 bases from V and 7 bases from J, with 10 bases in between. The germline V gene has CDR1 MDHEN and CDR2 SYDVKM. The CDR3 bases are TGTGCCAGCAGTTTCGGCTTGGAGAATTCACCCCTCCACTTT. This sequence encodes CASSFGLENSPLHF.

The gene calls are TRBV13 and TRBJ2-6; D is uncertain. The CDR3 has 14 amino acids. The V end was cut by 5 bases, the J end by 3 bases, with 8 bases between. Looked up from germline, CDR1 is PRHDT and CDR2 is FYEKMQ (reference sequence). In DNA form, the CDR3 reads TGTGCCAGCAGCCCTTCGAGTGGGGCCAACGTCCTGACTTTC. This codes for CASSPSSGANVLTF.

The table lists this clone with a few counts. The chain couples TRBV6-5 to TRBJ1-3, with 10 bases fitting TRBD1. V was clipped by 0 bases and J by 6 bases; unmatched bases: 5. Germline V gene sequence: CDR1 MNHEY, CDR2 SVGAGI. The CDR3 runs 16 residues. The CDR3 DNA reads as TGTGCCAGCAGTTACTCAATCGGGACAGGGGTAAACACCATATATTTT. It translates to CASSYSIGTGVNTIYF.

This clone occurred a few times. The gene calls are TRBV7-9 and TRBJ2-1, with D maybe TRBD2 (6 bases). V was trimmed by 5 bases and J by 4 bases, leaving 21 bases between them. Germline-derived CDR1 and CDR2 are SEHNR and FQNEAQ (reference sequence). This CDR3 is built from 17 residues. This CDR3 reads CASSLGGRSRGYNEQFF. CDR3 coding DNA: TGTGCCAGCAGCCTCGGAGGGAGGAGTAGGGGTTACAATGAGCAGTTCTTC.

The count of this clone is one. The rearrangement links TRBV5-1 to TRBJ2-3, with D uncertain. Between the trimmed V and J ends, which lost 0 bases and 2 bases, there was a span of 7 bases. Germline-derived CDR1 and CDR2 are SGHRS and YFSETQ. The CDR3 has 14 residues. Here the CDR3 DNA reads TGCGCCAGCAGCTTGGGAGGAAACACAGATACGCAGTATTTT. This gives the protein CASSLGGNTDTQYF.

J is TRBJ2-3 and V is TRBV24-1; TRBD2 might be the D (6 bases). This CDR3 comprises 12 residues. V lost 0 bases to trimming and J lost 12 bases, with 9 bases between them. CDR1 and CDR2 (germline): KGHDR, SFDVKD. In DNA form, the CDR3 reads TGTGCCACCAGTGATTTGGGGAGGCGTCAGTATTTT. This gives the protein CATSDLGRRQYF.

J is TRBJ1-5 and V is TRBV7-8, with D tentatively TRBD1 (6 bases). This CDR3 spans 16 amino acids. Trimming took off 7 bases at V and 6 bases at J, with 22 bases between the two ends. Germline V gives CDR1 SGHVS, CDR2 FQNEAQ. In DNA form, the CDR3 reads TGTGCCAGCACCGAATGGGGGGGGCAGGTGGGTCAGCCCCAGCATTTT. It encodes CASTEWGGQVGQPQHF.

This clone is a singleton in its sample. The identical CDR3 is also encoded by other nucleotide sequences in the sample. The chain couples TRBV7-9 to TRBJ1-2, with 7 nucleotides matching TRBD1. V lost 1 base to trimming and J lost 2 bases; unmatched junction nucleotides: 1. Germline lookup yields CDR1 SEHNR and CDR2 FQNEAQ (reference sequence). The CDR3 is made up of 14 amino acids. The CDR3 nucleotides are TGTGCCAGCAGCTTAGGACAGGGCAACTATGGCTACACCTTC. Translated: CASSLGQGNYGYTF. The entire variable domain, with the rest obtained from reference TRBV7-9 and TRBJ1-2, is as follows: DTGVSQNPRHKITKRGQNVTFRCDPISEHNRLYWYRQTLGQGPEFLTYFQNEAQLEKSRLLSDRFSAERPKGSFSTLEIQRTEQGDSAMYLCASSLGQGNYGYTFGSGTRLTVV.

V gene TRBV3-1 (or the pseudogene TRBV3-2) combines with J gene TRBJ2-7; D ambiguous. V was pared by 3 bases and J by 7 bases, with 7 bases between. CDR1 is LGHDT, CDR2 YNNKEL, per germline (reference sequence). CDR3 size: 11 residues. CDR3 amino acids: CASSQFREQYF. The CDR3 nucleotides read TGTGCCAGCAGCCAGTTTCGGGAGCAGTACTTC.

The gene calls are TRBV5-1 and TRBJ2-1; D is unclear. CDR1 SGHRS and CDR2 YFSETQ come from the germline V gene. The germline V and J ends were trimmed by 3 bases and 7 bases, with 8 bases remaining between them. CDR3 length: 12 residues. CDR3 sequence: CASSSLSNEQFF. The CDR3 DNA sequence: TGCGCCAGCAGCTCCCTCTCGAATGAGCAGTTCTTC.

The genes are TRBV2 and TRBJ1-3; TRBD1 agrees at 8 bases. V shed 6 bases, J shed 0 bases, and the junction held 7 bases outside the gene matches. The CDR3 runs 16 residues. Germline lookup yields CDR1 SNHLY and CDR2 FYNNEI. CDR3: CASSARTGHSGNTIYF. The CDR3 DNA is TGTGCCAGCAGCGCCAGGACAGGGCACTCTGGAAACACCATATATTTT. The whole variable domain, remainder taken from reference TRBV2 and TRBJ1-3, is EPEVTQTPSHQVTQMGQEVILRCVPISNHLYFYWYRQILGQKVEFLVSFYNNEISEKSEIFDDQFSVERPDGSNFTLKIRSTKLEDSAMYFCASSARTGHSGNTIYFGEGSWLTVV.

This chain uses TRBV30 with TRBJ1-1, with D unclear. CDR1 and CDR2 from the germline V gene are GTSNPN and SVGIG (reference sequence). The CDR3 totals 13 residues. V was cut by 5 bases and J by 0 bases, with 10 bases left in between. Here the CDR3 reads CAWERRMNTEAFF. In DNA form, the CDR3 reads TGTGCCTGGGAGAGGCGGATGAACACTGAAGCTTTCTTT.

J is TRBJ1-3 and V is TRBV30; the D gene is possibly TRBD1 (6 bases). Looked up from germline, CDR1 is GTSNPN and CDR2 is SVGIG (reference sequence). The CDR3 has 16 amino acids. V lost 3 bases and J 1 base, leaving 16 bases between the germline ends. In DNA, the CDR3 is TGTGCCTGGAGGGCAGGGGCCCTCCCATCTGGAAACACCATATATTTT. Translation: CAWRAGALPSGNTIYF.